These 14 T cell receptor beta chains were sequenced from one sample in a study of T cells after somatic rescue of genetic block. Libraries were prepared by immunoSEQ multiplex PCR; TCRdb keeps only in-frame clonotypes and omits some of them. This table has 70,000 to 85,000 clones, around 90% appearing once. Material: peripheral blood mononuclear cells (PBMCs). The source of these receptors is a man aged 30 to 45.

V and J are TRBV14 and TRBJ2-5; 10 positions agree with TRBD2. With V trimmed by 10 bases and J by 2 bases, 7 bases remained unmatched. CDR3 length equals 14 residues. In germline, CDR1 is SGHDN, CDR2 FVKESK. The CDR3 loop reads CATSSGSGQETQYF. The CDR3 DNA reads TGTGCCACTTCTAGCGGGAGCGGGCAAGAGACCCAGTACTTC.

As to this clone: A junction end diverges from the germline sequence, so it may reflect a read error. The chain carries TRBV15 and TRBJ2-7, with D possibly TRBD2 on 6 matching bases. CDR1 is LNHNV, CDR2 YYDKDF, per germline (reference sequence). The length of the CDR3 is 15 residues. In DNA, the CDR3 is TGTGCCGCCAGCAGAGATCTGATTAGCGGCTACGAGCAGTACTTC. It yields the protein CAASRDLISGYEQYF.

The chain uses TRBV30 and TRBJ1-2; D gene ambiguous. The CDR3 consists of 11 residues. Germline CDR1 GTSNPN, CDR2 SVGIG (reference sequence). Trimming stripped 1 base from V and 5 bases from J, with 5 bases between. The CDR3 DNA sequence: TGTGCCTGGAGTGGTAATTATGGCTACACCTTC. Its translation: CAWSGNYGYTF.

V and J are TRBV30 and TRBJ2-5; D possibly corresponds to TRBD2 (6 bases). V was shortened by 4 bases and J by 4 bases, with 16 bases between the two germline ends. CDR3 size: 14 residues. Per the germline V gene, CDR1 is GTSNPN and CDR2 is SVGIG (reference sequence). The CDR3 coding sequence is TGTGCCTGGAACCGGGTCCGGGGGTTAGAGACCCAGTACTTC. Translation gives CAWNRVRGLETQYF.

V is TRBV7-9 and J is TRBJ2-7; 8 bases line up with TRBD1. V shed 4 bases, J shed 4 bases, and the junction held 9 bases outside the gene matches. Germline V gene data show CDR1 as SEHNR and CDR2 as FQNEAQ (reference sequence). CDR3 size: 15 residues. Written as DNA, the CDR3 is TGTGCCAGCAGCTCGCCGAGGACAGGGAGGTACGAGCAGTACTTC. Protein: CASSSPRTGRYEQYF.

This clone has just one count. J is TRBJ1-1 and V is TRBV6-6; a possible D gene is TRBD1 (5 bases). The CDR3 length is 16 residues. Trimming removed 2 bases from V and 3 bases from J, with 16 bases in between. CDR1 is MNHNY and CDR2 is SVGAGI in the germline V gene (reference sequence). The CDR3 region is CASSYPPGPGDTEAFF. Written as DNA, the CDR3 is TGTGCCAGCAGTTACCCTCCGGGACCAGGAGACACTGAAGCTTTCTTT.

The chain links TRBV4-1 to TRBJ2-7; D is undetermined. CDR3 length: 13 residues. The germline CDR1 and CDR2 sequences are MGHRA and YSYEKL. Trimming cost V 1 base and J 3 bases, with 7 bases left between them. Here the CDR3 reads CASSQAPNYEQYF. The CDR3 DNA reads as TGCGCCAGCAGCCAAGCCCCGAACTACGAGCAGTACTTC.

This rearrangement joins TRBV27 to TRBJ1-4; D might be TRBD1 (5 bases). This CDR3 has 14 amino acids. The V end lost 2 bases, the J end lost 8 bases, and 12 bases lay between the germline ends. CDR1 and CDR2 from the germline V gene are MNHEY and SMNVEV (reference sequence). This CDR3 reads CASSLRGGYEKLFF. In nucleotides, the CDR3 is TGTGCCAGCAGTTTACGTGGGGGTTACGAAAAACTGTTTTTT.

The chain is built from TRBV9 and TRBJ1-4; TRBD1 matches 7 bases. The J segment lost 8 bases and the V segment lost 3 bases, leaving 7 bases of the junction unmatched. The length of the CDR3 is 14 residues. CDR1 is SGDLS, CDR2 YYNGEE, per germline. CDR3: CASSAGTAGEKLFF. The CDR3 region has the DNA TGTGCCAGCAGCGCCGGGACAGCAGGAGAAAAACTGTTTTTT. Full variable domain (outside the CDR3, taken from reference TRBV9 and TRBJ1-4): DSGVTQTPKHLITATGQRVTLRCSPRSGDLSVYWYQQSLDQGLQFLIQYYNGEERAKGNILERFSAQQFPDLHSELNLSSLELGDSALYFCASSAGTAGEKLFFGSGTQLSVL.

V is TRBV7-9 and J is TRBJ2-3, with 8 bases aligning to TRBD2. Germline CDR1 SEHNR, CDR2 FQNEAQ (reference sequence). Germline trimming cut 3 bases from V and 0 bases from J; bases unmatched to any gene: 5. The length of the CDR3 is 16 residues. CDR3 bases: TGTGCCAGCAGCTTTGGTGCGGGAGGTAGCACAGATACGCAGTATTTT. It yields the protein CASSFGAGGSTDTQYF. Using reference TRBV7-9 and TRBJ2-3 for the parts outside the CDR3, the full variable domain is DTGVSQNPRHKITKRGQNVTFRCDPISEHNRLYWYRQTLGQGPEFLTYFQNEAQLEKSRLLSDRFSAERPKGSFSTLEIQRTEQGDSAMYLCASSFGAGGSTDTQYFGPGTRLTVL.

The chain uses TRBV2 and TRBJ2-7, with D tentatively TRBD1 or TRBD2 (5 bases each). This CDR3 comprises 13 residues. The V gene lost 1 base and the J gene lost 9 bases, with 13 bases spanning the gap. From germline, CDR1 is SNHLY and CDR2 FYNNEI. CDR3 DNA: TGTGCCAGCAGTGAAGGTGACACCGGGACGCAGTACTTC. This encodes CASSEGDTGTQYF.

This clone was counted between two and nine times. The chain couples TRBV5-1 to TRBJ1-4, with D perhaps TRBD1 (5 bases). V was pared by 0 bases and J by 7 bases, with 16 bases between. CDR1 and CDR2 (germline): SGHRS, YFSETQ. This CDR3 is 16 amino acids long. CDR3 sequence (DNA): TGCGCCAGCAGCTTGGGGTTCGAGGGGCTAGGTGAAAAACTGTTTTTT. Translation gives CASSLGFEGLGEKLFF.

Here the CDR3 reads CASSRDSRGTDTQYF. Written as DNA, the CDR3 is TGTGCCAGCAGTCGGGACAGCCGCGGCACAGATACGCAGTATTTT. The V gene is TRBV7-8, the J gene TRBJ2-3, with TRBD1 matching over 7 bases. V lost 6 bases, J lost 1 base, and 7 bases stayed unmatched. The CDR3 has 15 residues. CDR1 is SGHVS and CDR2 is FQNEAQ in the germline V gene.

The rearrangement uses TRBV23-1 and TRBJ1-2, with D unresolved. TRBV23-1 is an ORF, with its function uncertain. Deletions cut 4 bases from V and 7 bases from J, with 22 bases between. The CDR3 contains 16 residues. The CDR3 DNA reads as TGCGCCAGCAGTCCCGGCCTAAGGGTCGAGGTACTTGGCTACACCTTC. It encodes CASSPGLRVEVLGYTF.